The TCR beta chain described here comes from a study of T cell responses to AZD1222 COVID-19 vaccine. This clone was counted only a few times. What it binds is unknown. Study-wide findings and caveats: Regions left unmutated in variants are reportedly the target of nearly half of spike-specific TCRs.

V was pared by 2 bases and J by 2 bases, with 10 bases between. Germline V lookup: CDR1 MNHNS, CDR2 SASEGT. The CDR3 is 16 residues long. Here immunoSEQ multiplex PCR was the method, and the copy in TCRdb shows in-frame clones only, minus some. Among 160,000 or so clones listed, about 89% were seen once. The receptor's source is an adult in good health. Specimen: peripheral blood, collected on day 0 of AZD1222 vaccination. J is TRBJ2-6 and V is TRBV6-1, with TRBD1 as a possible D gene (6 bases). This CDR3 is CASSEPAGAGANVLTF. The CDR3 nucleotides are TGTGCCAGCAGTGAACCCGCAGGGGCTGGGGCCAACGTCCTGACTTTC.